Below, 26 T cell receptor beta chains from the same sample are listed, as sequenced in a study of patients and donors after allogeneic stem cell transplantation (dated by TCRdb to the early 2020s). Library creation used RT-PCR. TCRdb shows the sequencer as NextSeq 550. The public reads were run again by TCRdb, first through fastp at Q25 and then through MiXCR, and only productive beta chains were kept. Merged by CDR3 protein, the rows form single entries marked with the most common genes and DNA. For this sample the table gives 150,000 to 200,000 distinct CDR3 sequences, of which about 32% were detected only once. Together, the top ten hold around 3% of the sample. Sequenced sample: blood, either unsorted or a sorted T cell fraction (not recorded which). The receptor set was obtained from a human donor who was either an allogeneic HSCT recipient or a stem cell or donor lymphocyte infusion donor (not recorded which). It is not recorded whose cells these are; they may come from a transplant donor.

The V call is TRBV4-2, the J call TRBJ2-7, with 8 bases that match TRBD1. V lost 3 bases to trimming and J lost 2 bases; unmatched junction nucleotides: 6. Germline V gene data show CDR1 as LGHNA and CDR2 as YNFKEQ. The CDR3 contains 15 residues. The CDR3: CASSHSGTGAYEQYF. CDR3 DNA: TGTGCCAGCAGCCATTCCGGGACAGGAGCCTACGAGCAGTACTTC.

The chain links TRBV7-9 to TRBJ2-7; no definite D call. CDR3 length: 14 residues. Per germline, CDR1 SEHNR and CDR2 FQNEAQ (reference sequence). With 0 bases removed from V and 2 bases from J, the gap between germline ends came to 8 bases. The CDR3 loop reads CASSLAQTTYEQYF. The CDR3 nucleotides read TGTGCCAGCAGCTTAGCGCAGACAACCTACGAGCAGTACTTC.

This clonotype was observed a few times. The CDR3 region has the DNA TGTGCCCTGGGGAGGAGGGGATCCTCTGGGGCCAACGTCCTGACTTTC. This translates into CALGRRGSSGANVLTF. The gene calls are TRBV10-3 and TRBJ2-6; D might be TRBD2 (6 bases). The CDR3 sequence is 16 residues long. V lost 11 bases, J lost 0 bases, and 17 bases lay in between. The germline V gene encodes CDR1 ENHRY and CDR2 SYGVKD.

The chain joins TRBV4-3 to TRBJ1-4; possible D gene TRBD1, 6 bases. The germline V gene encodes CDR1 LGHNA and CDR2 YSLEER. The V end lost 0 bases, the J end lost 7 bases, and 15 bases lay between the germline ends. The CDR3 has 16 amino acids. CDR3 sequence reads: CASSQEGGALGEKLFF. The CDR3 DNA sequence: TGCGCCAGCAGCCAAGAGGGGGGGGCTCTAGGTGAAAAACTGTTTTTT.

This clonotype was observed many times. This sequence joins TRBV29-1 and TRBJ1-4; a weak D match, TRBD1 (6 bases). V was pared by 6 bases and J by 7 bases, with 15 bases between. Germline CDR1 is SQVTM and CDR2 is ANQGSEA. The CDR3 contains 13 residues. This chain's CDR3 is CSVYRVGVEKLFF. CDR3 nucleotide sequence: TGCAGCGTCTACAGGGTCGGAGTTGAAAAACTGTTTTTT.

This clonotype was counted ten times or more. The chain couples TRBV12-3 or TRBV12-4 to TRBJ1-5; D uncertain. The CDR3 consists of 16 residues. V was clipped by 6 bases and J by 0 bases, with 15 bases between them. The CDR3 DNA reads TGTGCCAGCAGCCAAGAACGGGCCTATAGCAATCAGCCCCAGCATTTT. This codes for CASSQERAYSNQPQHF.

This clonotype was seen a few times. The chain carries TRBV2 and TRBJ1-4; 7 bases match TRBD1. There are 14 residues in the CDR3. From germline, CDR1 is SNHLY and CDR2 FYNNEI. Trimming removed 10 bases from V and 7 bases from J; junction bases left unmatched: 12. This chain's CDR3 is CAIVSTGQSEKLFF. The DNA of the CDR3 is TGTGCCATAGTCTCGACAGGGCAGAGTGAAAAACTGTTTTTT.

This chain connects TRBV20-1 to TRBJ2-3; 9 positions match TRBD2. The V gene's germline CDR1 is DFQATT and CDR2 SNEGSKA (reference sequence). V was clipped by 1 base and J by 3 bases; unmatched bases: 2. This CDR3 contains 14 residues. The CDR3 DNA reads TGCAGTGCTAGAGTAGCGGGAGCTACAGATACGCAGTATTTT. Translated: CSARVAGATDTQYF.

There are a few counts of this clonotype. The rearrangement uses TRBV15 and TRBJ2-1; tentative D call: TRBD2 (6 bases). The CDR3 has 11 residues. V dropped 3 bases and J dropped 12 bases, with 9 bases sitting between them. The germline V gene has CDR1 LNHNV and CDR2 YYDKDF (reference sequence). The CDR3 region has the DNA TGTGCCACCAGCAGGGGGGGAAGGCAGTTCTTC. Protein sequence: CATSRGGRQFF.

The V call is TRBV24-1, the J call TRBJ2-3; D unclear. The CDR3 has 16 amino acids. Per the germline V gene, CDR1 is KGHDR and CDR2 is SFDVKD. The V end was cut by 2 bases, the J end by 1 base, with 12 bases between. The CDR3 loop is CATSDYRGRGTDTQYF. In DNA, the CDR3 is TGTGCCACCAGTGATTACCGTGGAAGGGGCACAGATACGCAGTATTTT.

The chain recombines TRBV6-5 with TRBJ1-6, with TRBD1 matching 10 bases. V dropped 8 bases and J dropped 9; count of bases not matched to a gene: 4. This CDR3 is built from 13 residues. Germline V lookup: CDR1 MNHEY, CDR2 SVGAGI. The DNA of the CDR3 is TGTGCCAGCGGGGGACAGGGGTCTTCACCCCTCCACTTT. Its translation is CASGGQGSSPLHF.

This rearrangement joins TRBV4-3 to TRBJ2-7; unclear D gene. The germline CDR1 and CDR2 sequences are LGHNA and YSLEER. V was pared by 0 bases and J by 0 bases, with 6 bases between. CDR3 length: 14 residues. The CDR3 DNA follows: TGCGCCAGCAGCCAAGATCTCGGCTCCTACGAGCAGTACTTC. Its protein is CASSQDLGSYEQYF.

J is TRBJ1-2 and V is TRBV4-2; the match to TRBD1 covers 7 bases. Germline V lookup: CDR1 LGHNA, CDR2 YNFKEQ. The CDR3 runs 14 residues. The J segment lost 2 bases and the V segment lost 1 base, leaving 1 base of the junction unmatched. CDR3 loop: CASSQAQGNYGYTF. In DNA form, the CDR3 reads TGTGCCAGCAGCCAAGCACAGGGGAACTATGGCTACACCTTC.

The rearrangement links TRBV6-5 to TRBJ1-1, with D unresolved. Germline V gives CDR1 MNHEY, CDR2 SVGAGI. The length of the CDR3 is 16 residues. Trimming shortened V by 0 bases and J by 7 bases, and 18 bases separated the two germline ends. The CDR3 reads CASSYSVMAKVIEAFF. The CDR3 DNA follows: TGTGCCAGCAGTTACTCGGTTATGGCTAAGGTTATTGAAGCTTTCTTT.

CDR3 sequence reads: CASTNTYGYTF. The CDR3 DNA is TGTGCCAGCACGAACACTTATGGCTACACCTTC. The chain employs TRBV6-2 or TRBV6-3 and TRBJ1-2, with unresolved D. V lost 7 bases to trimming and J lost 5 bases, with 8 bases between them. CDR3 length equals 11 residues. Germline lookup yields CDR1 MNHEY and CDR2 SVGEGT.

The gene calls are TRBV4-1 and TRBJ2-7, with D possibly being TRBD1 (6 bases). Germline CDR1 MGHRA, CDR2 YSYEKL. The CDR3 consists of 15 residues. Trimming removed 5 bases at V and 0 bases at J, with 14 bases between. As DNA, the CDR3 is TGCGCCAGCAGCGCAACCGGACAGAGCTCCTACGAGCAGTACTTC. It codes for CASSATGQSSYEQYF.

This clonotype has only a few counts. V gene TRBV7-9 combines with J gene TRBJ1-5; D uncertain. Trimming removed 6 bases from V and 0 bases from J, with 6 bases in between. The CDR3 consists of 13 residues. Germline loops: CDR1 SEHNR, CDR2 FQNEAQ (reference sequence). The CDR3 here is CASSKDSNQPQHF. As DNA, the CDR3 is TGTGCCAGCAGTAAAGATAGCAATCAGCCCCAGCATTTT.

Only a few counts were recorded for this clonotype. V and J are TRBV7-9 and TRBJ1-5; D unresolved. The CDR3 runs 13 residues. The V end lost 4 bases, the J end lost 5 bases, and 9 bases lay between the germline ends. From germline, CDR1 is SEHNR and CDR2 FQNEAQ (reference sequence). The CDR3 loop reads CASSSDSYQPQHF. In DNA form, the CDR3 reads TGTGCCAGCAGCTCCGACTCGTATCAGCCCCAGCATTTT.

This clonotype was detected ten times or more. This chain uses TRBV27 with TRBJ2-1; 13 positions agree with TRBD2. Trimming took 3 bases from V and 9 from J; bases not matched to a gene: 8. Per the germline V gene, CDR1 is MNHEY and CDR2 is SMNVEV (reference sequence). The CDR3 has 16 amino acids. The CDR3 reads CASSLRTSGRKGEQFF. CDR3 nucleotide sequence: TGTGCCAGCAGTTTGCGGACTAGCGGGAGAAAGGGTGAGCAGTTCTTC.

The gene calls are TRBV29-1 and TRBJ2-5; D is perhaps TRBD2 (6 bases). V was trimmed by 1 base and J by 2 bases, leaving 8 bases between them. The CDR3 has 13 residues. The germline gives CDR1 SQVTM, CDR2 ANQGSEA. The CDR3 here is CSVEVGGQETQYF. CDR3 DNA sequence: TGCAGCGTTGAAGTGGGGGGACAAGAGACCCAGTACTTC.

Ten or more counts support this clonotype. V gene TRBV7-2 combines with J gene TRBJ2-3, with D uncertain. Germline lookup yields CDR1 SGHTA and CDR2 FQGNSA. V shed 3 bases and J shed 0 bases, with 1 base lying between them. This CDR3 comprises 12 residues. The CDR3 loop is CASSFSTDTQYF. The CDR3 bases are TGTGCCAGCAGCTTCAGCACAGATACGCAGTATTTT.

Remarks on this clonotype: Given a much more abundant clone one base away, this may be a read error. The chain combines TRBV20-1 with TRBJ1-1; no reliable D call. Germline-derived CDR1 and CDR2 are DFQATT and SNEGSKA (reference sequence). V was shortened by 4 bases and J by 0 bases, with 9 bases between the two germline ends. CDR3 length: 13 amino acids. The CDR3: CSANRQLNTEAFF. CDR3 sequence (DNA): TGCAGTGCTAACCGGCAGTTGAACACTGAAGCTTTCTTT.

In this sample, this clonotype turned up a few times. This sequence joins TRBV7-9 and TRBJ1-2; the D gene is possibly TRBD1 (6 bases). Germline loops: CDR1 SEHNR, CDR2 FQNEAQ (reference sequence). With 4 bases removed from V and 3 bases from J, the gap between germline ends came to 15 bases. The CDR3 consists of 15 residues. CDR3 protein: CASSSHRAPDYGYTF. As DNA, the CDR3 is TGTGCCAGCAGCTCCCACAGGGCCCCCGACTATGGCTACACCTTC.

The chain is built from TRBV7-8 and TRBJ1-5; possible D gene TRBD1, 6 bases. V dropped 5 bases and J dropped 0 bases, with 17 bases sitting between them. The germline V gene encodes CDR1 SGHVS and CDR2 FQNEAQ. The CDR3 is 17 amino acids. This CDR3 reads CASSGSLGTFSNQPQHF. As DNA, the CDR3 is TGTGCCAGCAGCGGGAGCCTCGGGACATTTAGCAATCAGCCCCAGCATTTT.

This clonotype came up many times. The chain combines TRBV28 with TRBJ1-5; possible D gene TRBD1, 5 bases. Germline V gives CDR1 MDHEN, CDR2 SYDVKM. Trimming cost V 2 bases and J 9 bases, with 8 bases left between them. The CDR3 loop spans 12 amino acids. The CDR3 coding sequence is TGTGCCAGCAGTTTACTTGACAGGCCCCAGCATTTT. Translated: CASSLLDRPQHF.

V gene TRBV4-3 combines with J gene TRBJ2-5, with 7 bases lining up with TRBD2. With 4 bases clipped from V and 3 bases from J, the junction kept 8 bases outside the gene matches. The germline gives CDR1 LGHNA, CDR2 YSLEER. This CDR3 is 15 amino acids long. The CDR3 DNA reads TGCGCCAGCAGCCTAGGATACGGGGGGAAAGAGACCCAGTACTTC. This encodes CASSLGYGGKETQYF.